The 8 T cell receptor beta chains below all came from one sample that was sequenced in a study of prognosis after radiotherapy for stage I lung cancer. Two-round multiplex PCR amplified TCR beta CDR3 from genomic DNA. The use of primers specific to each TRBV and TRBJ gene characterized first-round PCR. TCRdb itself ran the multiplex PCR reads through MiXCR, one entry per CDR3 protein. The sample lists tens of thousands of distinct CDR3 sequences; around 30% were seen once. The material was PBMCs, obtained before or after stereotactic body radiation therapy (not recorded which). The receptor set was obtained from a donor aged 50 or older with non-small cell lung cancer.

At least ten counts were recorded for this clonotype. The chain carries TRBV10-3 and TRBJ2-5; D is unclear. This CDR3 has 14 residues. The V gene lost 2 bases and the J gene lost 2 bases, with 9 bases spanning the gap. Looked up from germline, CDR1 is ENHRY and CDR2 is SYGVKD. This CDR3 reads CAISETGLQETQYF. CDR3 coding DNA: TGTGCCATCAGTGAGACTGGGCTGCAAGAGACCCAGTACTTC.

With regard to this clonotype: A clone one base away is much larger, so this may be a read error. The chain carries TRBV6-9 and TRBJ2-5; 9 bases agree with TRBD1. The CDR3 covers 16 residues. Germline CDR1 and CDR2: MNHGY and SVAAGI. V gave up 3 bases and J gave up 4 bases; unmatched junction bases: 9. Written as DNA, the CDR3 is TGTGCCAGCAGTTACGGGGGGACAGGGTGGGGAGAGACCCAGTACTTC. This gives the protein CASSYGGTGWGETQYF.

Many counts were recorded for this clonotype. The rearrangement links TRBV15 to TRBJ2-2; no firm D call. CDR1 LNHNV and CDR2 YYDKDF come from the germline V gene (reference sequence). The CDR3 has 13 residues. V dropped 2 bases and J dropped 5 bases, with 6 bases sitting between them. In nucleotides, the CDR3 is TGTGCCACCAGCAGACCACGAACCGGGGAGCTGTTTTTT. Its translation is CATSRPRTGELFF.

This clonotype was seen ten or more times. The chain combines TRBV20-1 with TRBJ2-3; D perhaps matches TRBD2 (6 bases). V gave up 1 base and J gave up 1 base, with 21 bases separating them. The CDR3 has 18 amino acids. In germline, CDR1 is DFQATT, CDR2 SNEGSKA (reference sequence). The CDR3 is CSARVPEVLASGTDTQYF. The CDR3 nucleotides read TGCAGTGCTAGAGTCCCAGAAGTACTAGCCAGCGGCACAGATACGCAGTATTTT.

The table lists this clonotype with many counts. The genes are TRBV7-9 and TRBJ2-1; tentative D call: TRBD2 (5 bases). The CDR3 is 14 residues long. Germline V lookup: CDR1 SEHNR, CDR2 FQNEAQ (reference sequence). With 5 bases removed from V and 2 bases from J, the gap between germline ends came to 10 bases. CDR3 region: CASSTTGAYNEQFF. The CDR3, as DNA: TGTGCCAGCAGCACAACCGGGGCCTACAATGAGCAGTTCTTC.

This clonotype was counted many times. CDR3 nucleotide sequence: TGCAGTGCTAGACAGGGTATTAATTCGACTAATGAAAAACTGTTTTTT. Protein: CSARQGINSTNEKLFF. V gene TRBV20-1 combines with J gene TRBJ1-4; D might be TRBD1 (5 bases). Trimming stripped 2 bases from V and 2 bases from J, with 15 bases between. Germline CDR1 reads DFQATT; CDR2 reads SNEGSKA (reference sequence). CDR3 length: 16 residues.

This clonotype was seen ten or more times. The chain joins TRBV15 to TRBJ1-2, with D possibly TRBD1 on 6 matching bases. The CDR3 runs 16 residues. Germline V gives CDR1 LNHNV, CDR2 YYDKDF (reference sequence). The V end lost 1 base, the J end lost 3 bases, and 15 bases lay between the germline ends. CDR3 sequence (DNA): TGTGCCACCAGCAGAGGGACCACAGGGTCTCACTATGGCTACACCTTC. Amino acid sequence: CATSRGTTGSHYGYTF.

This clonotype was observed at least ten times. This chain links TRBV2 with TRBJ2-3, with 14 bases matching TRBD2. V trimming: 3 bases; J trimming: 2 bases; junction bases outside the gene matches: 10. Germline V gene data show CDR1 as SNHLY and CDR2 as FYNNEI. The CDR3 loop spans 19 amino acids. In DNA, the CDR3 is TGTGCCAGCAGTGATACCCCCAGGGGACTAGCGGGGGCCACAGATACGCAGTATTTT. The encoded protein is CASSDTPRGLAGATDTQYF. Full variable domain (rest looked up from reference TRBV2 and TRBJ2-3): EPEVTQTPSHQVTQMGQEVILRCVPISNHLYFYWYRQILGQKVEFLVSFYNNEISEKSEIFDDQFSVERPDGSNFTLKIRSTKLEDSAMYFCASSDTPRGLAGATDTQYFGPGTRLTVL.